This T cell receptor (beta chain) appears in the sequencing data of a study of neurological immune-mediated disorders (dated by TCRdb to about 2019). For the study in its entirety: Peripheral blood TCR-beta repertoires from HTLV-I-associated myelopathy (HAM/TSP) patients, multiple sclerosis patients and healthy controls were compared by UMI-based sequencing. Longitudinal samples, technical triplicates and paired sorted CD4+ and CD8+ T-cell subsets, alongside PBMC samples, were included among the roughly 97 TCR-beta libraries. The cohort comprised 68 subjects: around 15 HAM/TSP patients, 34 multiple sclerosis patients and about 20 healthy controls.

In this sample, this clonotype turned up many times. What antigen it recognizes has not been identified. Base qualities are not at hand, and no much larger clone is one base apart. Between the V and J ends, shortened by 5 bases and 1 base respectively, the junction contains 11 bases. The CDR3 sequence holds 13 residues, the cysteine and phenylalanine included. Only the CDR3 region is kept as DNA, spanning 39 bases read in frame from base 1. Looking up the germline V gene yields CDR1 SQVTM and CDR2 ANQGSEA. The healthy controls were volunteers from a blood bank in Maryland, USA. For the unsorted PBMC libraries, 2 million PBMCs were stored in RNAlater at -80 degrees C until RNA extraction and were used to generate the libraries. Peripheral blood was subjected to Ficoll-Hypaque density gradient centrifugation to isolate PBMCs, which were then cryopreserved in liquid nitrogen. cDNA synthesis used template-switch 5'RACE with a primer carrying a 10-nucleotide random unique molecular identifier tagging each TCR transcript. Each sequencing run produced over 200 million TCR-beta sequences covering 15-18 subjects. The RNeasy kit was used to extract total RNA. The KAPA Real-time Library Amplification kit was used to amplify TCR-beta VDJ regions with primers for the TCR constant region and the 5'RACE anchor. Sample indexes and Illumina adaptors were added in a first PCR, after which library yield was increased in a second PCR. After Ampure bead purification, the TCR product of roughly 650 bp was size-selected on a 2% E-gel SizeSelection system. Before pooling, library quality was checked on a Bioanalyzer, concentration was measured with Qubit, and libraries were quantified with the Kapa Library Quantification kit. An Illumina HiSeq 2500 was used to sequence the libraries paired-end at 2 x 150 bp. To increase sequence diversity, about 25-31% phiX was spiked into each library pool. The published analysis was carried out like this. The UMI-based MiGEC pipeline processed quality-filtered reads and removed over 75% of raw TCR sequences during error correction. IMGT germline references were used for alignment of VDJ genes, and clonotypes were defined by a unique CDR3 amino acid sequence together with V-J genes. Clonal expansion, Shannon diversity and CDR3 relatedness (CalcPairwiseDistances, ClusterSamples) were evaluated with VDJtools, and phylogenetic trees were built with CLCbio workbench. Clones with at least 8 unique UMIs were defined as expanded, with this threshold being based on coefficient-of-variation modelling across technical triplicates. In TCRdb, the public reads were trimmed at Q25 with fastp and aligned with MiXCR, with productive beta chains retained. Rows matching on CDR3 protein sequence are summarized as one entry with the most common DNA and genes. TCRdb's processing, not the study's, gives the V and J calls here. The sample contains tens of thousands of distinct CDR3 sequences, roughly 14% of them found a single time. The ten largest clones add up to approximately 6.8% of the sample.

Broad study findings and their caveats: Expanded clones from different subjects shared no identical CDR3 amino acid sequences, which suggests that TCR-beta repertoires were private in all groups. TCR clonal expansion was highest in HAM/TSP patients and lowest in MS patients, with MS patients falling below even healthy controls.

The chain is encoded by TRBV29-1 joined to TRBJ1-1; matching of 6 bases hints at TRBD1 as the D gene. The receptor comes from a woman aged 45-65 years in good health. The sequenced sample was PBMCs. The bases are TGCAGCGTTCAACAGGGTGGGAACACTGAAGCTTTCTTT. Translated, it gives CSVQQGGNTEAFF.